This passage covers 10 T cell receptor beta chains from one sample sequenced in a study of T-cell memory formation after mild COVID-19. TCRdb called the 5' RACE reads again in MiXCR, with one record for every CDR3 protein. Of fewer than 300,000 distinct CDR3 sequences listed, 16% were seen once; the top ten hold approximately 20%. The sample taken for sequencing was PBMCs or a T cell subset sorted from them (not recorded which). Every receptor here comes from a man younger than 35 who had mild COVID-19 (a few samples of this study predate the infection). Cell type and time point are not known.

By share, this clonotype counts as medium-sized. The chain joins TRBV5-1 to TRBJ2-1; the D gene is possibly TRBD1 (5 bases). The V gene's germline CDR1 is SGHRS and CDR2 YFSETQ. There are 13 residues in the CDR3. Trimming shortened V by 5 bases and J by 4 bases, and 10 bases separated the two germline ends. In DNA form, the CDR3 reads TGCGCCAGCAGATCAGGGCCGTACAATGAGCAGTTCTTC. Protein: CASRSGPYNEQFF.

CDR3 residues: CASSPGGGGQGSLQFF. In DNA, the CDR3 is TGTGCCAGCAGCCCAGGTGGCGGAGGACAGGGGTCTCTTCAGTTCTTC. V and J are TRBV9 and TRBJ2-1, with TRBD1 matching 9 bases. Germline CDR1 is SGDLS and CDR2 is YYNGEE. This CDR3 is 16 amino acids long. V lost 4 bases and J lost 13; bases outside the gene matches: 18.

V gene TRBV15 combines with J gene TRBJ1-6; D not resolved. Germline V gene lookup returns CDR1 LNHNV and CDR2 YYDKDF (reference sequence). CDR3 size: 15 residues. V lost 0 bases and J lost 8, with 11 bases in between. The CDR3 coding sequence is TGTGCCACCAGCAGAGATCGTTTCGGGGATTCACCCCTCCACTTT. It specifies CATSRDRFGDSPLHF.

In this sample, this clonotype turned up a few times. The chain links TRBV3-1 to TRBJ2-3; tentative D call: TRBD1 (5 bases). The CDR3 runs to 12 residues. V gave up 1 base and J gave up 11 bases, with 10 bases separating them. Germline lookup yields CDR1 LGHDT and CDR2 YNNKEL (reference sequence). CDR3 sequence (DNA): TGTGCCAGCAGCCAAGGGGGCAGTGGGCAGTATTTT. It yields the protein CASSQGGSGQYF.

The V and J genes are TRBV20-1 and TRBJ2-5; perhaps TRBD2 as D (5 bases). Germline loops: CDR1 DFQATT, CDR2 SNEGSKA (reference sequence). With 3 bases removed from V and 5 bases from J, the gap between germline ends came to 10 bases. This CDR3 is 12 amino acids long. The CDR3 loop reads CSARPGEETQYF. CDR3 DNA: TGCAGTGCTAGGCCCGGGGAGGAGACCCAGTACTTC.

The chain is built from TRBV5-6 and TRBJ2-1; 9 bases map to TRBD1. V trimming: 2 bases; J trimming: 9 bases; junction bases outside the gene matches: 12. This CDR3 is 16 amino acids long. Per the germline V gene, CDR1 is SGHDT and CDR2 is YYEEEE. CDR3 sequence: CASSLPGTGFVGEQFF. DNA of the CDR3: TGTGCCAGCAGCTTACCCGGGACAGGGTTCGTTGGTGAGCAGTTCTTC.

The rearrangement joins TRBV13 to TRBJ1-6; 8 nucleotides agree with TRBD1. The length of the CDR3 is 15 residues. Germline values: CDR1 PRHDT, CDR2 FYEKMQ (reference sequence). V trimming: 7 bases; J trimming: 10 bases; junction bases outside the gene matches: 12. CDR3 loop: CASTLTAGGRSPLHF. CDR3 bases: TGTGCCAGCACCCTTACGGCAGGGGGCAGATCACCCCTCCACTTT.

The chain recombines TRBV10-3 with TRBJ1-5, with a tentative D call TRBD1 (5 bases). The CDR3 loop spans 16 amino acids. Trimming removed 5 bases from V and 0 bases from J, with 14 bases in between. Germline CDR1 reads ENHRY; CDR2 reads SYGVKD. This CDR3 is CAISSGGPYSNQPQHF. CDR3 sequence (DNA): TGTGCCATCAGTTCCGGGGGTCCCTATAGCAATCAGCCCCAGCATTTT.

V gene TRBV5-1 combines with J gene TRBJ2-7; D is perhaps TRBD2 (6 bases). Germline lookup yields CDR1 SGHRS and CDR2 YFSETQ. There are 15 residues in the CDR3. The ends were cut back, 7 bases at V and 0 bases at J, with 17 bases in the middle. The CDR3 DNA is TGCGCCAGCCCCTTGGGAGGACCGAGCTCCTACGAGCAGTACGTC. Translating it yields CASPLGGPSSYEQYV.

The chain recombines TRBV4-3 with TRBJ2-7, with D possibly being TRBD1 (6 bases). The germline V gene encodes CDR1 LGHNA and CDR2 YSLEER. This CDR3 is 15 amino acids long. Trimming took 0 bases from V and 3 from J, leaving 12 bases between them. This CDR3 is CASSQDGTSIYEQYF. The CDR3, as DNA: TGCGCCAGCAGCCAAGACGGGACATCGATCTACGAGCAGTACTTC.